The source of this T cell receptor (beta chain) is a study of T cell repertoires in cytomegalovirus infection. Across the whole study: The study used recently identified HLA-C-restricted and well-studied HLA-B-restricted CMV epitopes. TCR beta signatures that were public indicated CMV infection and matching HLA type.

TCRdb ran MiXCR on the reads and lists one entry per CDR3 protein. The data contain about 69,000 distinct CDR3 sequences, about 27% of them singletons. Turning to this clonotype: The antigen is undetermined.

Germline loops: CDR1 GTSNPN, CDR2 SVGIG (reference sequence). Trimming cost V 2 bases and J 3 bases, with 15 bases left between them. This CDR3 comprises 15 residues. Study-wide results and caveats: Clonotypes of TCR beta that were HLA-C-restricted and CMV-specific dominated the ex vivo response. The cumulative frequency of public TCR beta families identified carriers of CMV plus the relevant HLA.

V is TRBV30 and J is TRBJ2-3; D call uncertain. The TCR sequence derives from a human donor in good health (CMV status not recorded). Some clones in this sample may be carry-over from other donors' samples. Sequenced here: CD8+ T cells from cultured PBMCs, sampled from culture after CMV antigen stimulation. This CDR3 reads CAWSLKGGGTDTQYF. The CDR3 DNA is TGTGCCTGGAGTCTAAAAGGCGGTGGGACAGATACGCAGTATTTT.